The 20 T cell receptor beta chains below come from one sample, sequenced in a study of T cells after yellow fever vaccination. TCRdb ran MiXCR on the 5' RACE reads and lists one entry per CDR3 protein. The data contain approximately 10,000 distinct CDR3 sequences, about 5.8% of them singletons. The sample consisted of PBMCs, either bulk or a sorted T-cell subset (CD4+, CD8+, memory, or dextramer-sorted; not recorded which), taken on the day of the yellow fever booster vaccination. The receptors were gathered from a man aged 30 to 45 who received the YFV17D yellow fever vaccine.

By its share, this clonotype is medium-sized. CDR3 amino acids: CASSSSGGPEEQFF. The DNA for the CDR3 is TGTGCCAGCAGTTCGTCGGGAGGGCCTGAAGAGCAGTTCTTC. V usage is TRBV12-3 or TRBV12-4 and J usage is TRBJ2-1, with 8 bases that match TRBD2. Unmatched junction bases numbered 9, after V lost 4 bases and J lost 10 bases. This CDR3 region has 14 residues.

By sample share, this clonotype is medium-sized. The genes are TRBV15 and TRBJ2-2; no clear D gene. The CDR3 totals 13 residues. Between the trimmed V and J ends, which lost 3 bases and 8 bases, there was a span of 10 bases. Germline V gene data show CDR1 as LNHNV and CDR2 as YYDKDF (reference sequence). The CDR3 reads CATSSRSTGELFF. The CDR3 coding sequence is TGTGCCACCAGCAGCAGGTCCACTGGGGAGCTGTTTTTT.

This clonotype was counted at least ten times. The J gene is TRBJ2-1, the V gene TRBV24-1; possibly TRBD1 for D (6 bases). Trimming removed 0 bases from V and 0 bases from J, with 8 bases in between. The germline V gene encodes CDR1 KGHDR and CDR2 SFDVKD. This CDR3 region has 16 residues. CDR3 nucleotides: TGTGCCACCAGTGATTTGCAGGGGAGCTCCTACAATGAGCAGTTCTTC. Residues: CATSDLQGSSYNEQFF.

This clonotype was counted ten times or more. J is TRBJ2-1 and V is TRBV24-1; the D call may be TRBD1 or TRBD2 (5 bases each). The V gene lost 9 bases and the J gene lost 0 bases, with 17 bases spanning the gap. Germline lookup yields CDR1 KGHDR and CDR2 SFDVKD. The CDR3 consists of 16 residues. The CDR3 nucleotides read TGTGCCACCGCCCCACATGGGGGTAGCTCCTACAATGAGCAGTTCTTC. Its protein is CATAPHGGSSYNEQFF.

This clonotype was observed at least ten times. The chain recombines TRBV12-3 or TRBV12-4 with TRBJ2-7; D gene unclear. Trimming took off 5 bases at V and 3 bases at J, with 5 bases between the two ends. This CDR3 region has 11 residues. The CDR3 reads CASSTYYEQYF. CDR3 nucleotides: TGTGCCAGCAGTACCTACTACGAGCAGTACTTC.

At least ten counts were recorded for this clonotype. The chain recombines TRBV3-1 with TRBJ1-2; D is unclear. The ends were cut back, 3 bases at V and 8 bases at J, with 10 bases in the middle. This CDR3 is 12 amino acids long. In germline, CDR1 is LGHDT, CDR2 YNNKEL (reference sequence). CDR3 nucleotide sequence: TGTGCCAGCAGCCAGAGGGAGGGCGGCTACACCTTC. Amino acid sequence: CASSQREGGYTF. The full variable domain, in which reference TRBV3-1 and TRBJ1-2 provide the parts outside the CDR3, is DTAVSQTPKYLVTQMGNDKSIKCEQNLGHDTMYWYKQDSKKFLKIMFSYNNKELIINETVPNRFSPKSPDKAHLNLHINSLELGDSAVYFCASSQREGGYTFGSGTRLTVV.

This clonotype was detected ten times or more. The chain is built from TRBV12-3 or TRBV12-4 and TRBJ2-5, with 15 bases matching TRBD2. The CDR3 is made up of 16 amino acids. Trimming took 4 bases from V and 5 from J; bases not matched to a gene: 5. This CDR3 is CASSSRTSGRGETQYF. CDR3 sequence (DNA): TGTGCCAGCAGTTCACGGACTAGCGGGAGGGGTGAGACCCAGTACTTC.

In this sample, this clonotype turned up many times. The rearrangement uses TRBV9 and TRBJ2-3; D not resolved. From germline, CDR1 is SGDLS and CDR2 YYNGEE. Trimming removed 0 bases at V and 1 base at J, with 15 bases between. The CDR3 loop spans 17 amino acids. CDR3 coding DNA: TGTGCCAGCAGCGTAGGGGTTTCCAGAGCCCGCACAGATACGCAGTATTTT. It yields the protein CASSVGVSRARTDTQYF.

This clonotype was counted at least ten times. The chain carries TRBV4-3 and TRBJ1-2; TRBD1 agrees at 7 bases. The V gene end was trimmed by 2 bases and the J gene end by 4 bases; junction bases not matched to a gene: 13. The CDR3 is 17 amino acids. From germline, CDR1 is LGHNA and CDR2 YSLEER. DNA of the CDR3: TGCGCCAGCAGCCAAAAAAGGGGGCTCTCGGGCGTCTATGGCTACACCTTC. Translated: CASSQKRGLSGVYGYTF.

This clonotype was seen many times. This rearrangement joins TRBV20-1 to TRBJ2-3; 10 bases align to TRBD2. Germline V gene data show CDR1 as DFQATT and CDR2 as SNEGSKA (reference sequence). J was trimmed by 5 bases and V by 3 bases; bases with no gene match: 8. The CDR3 extends over 15 amino acids. CDR3 residues: CSASPLAGVEDTQYF. The CDR3 region has the DNA TGCAGTGCTAGCCCCCTAGCGGGAGTAGAAGATACGCAGTATTTT.

In its sample, this clonotype ranks as medium-sized. V gene TRBV14 combines with J gene TRBJ2-5; D ambiguous. This CDR3 comprises 13 residues. Trimming cost V 4 bases and J 2 bases, with 8 bases left between them. The V gene's germline CDR1 is SGHDN and CDR2 FVKESK. The CDR3 DNA follows: TGTGCCAGCAGCCGCGACTTTCAAGAGACCCAGTACTTC. Its protein product is CASSRDFQETQYF. Variable domain in full (rest from reference TRBV14 and TRBJ2-5): EAGVTQFPSHSVIEKGQTVTLRCDPISGHDNLYWYRRVMGKEIKFLLHFVKESKQDESGMPNNRFLAERTGGTYSTLKVQPAELEDSGVYFCASSRDFQETQYFGPGTRLLVL.

This clonotype was found many times. V usage is TRBV27 and J usage is TRBJ1-6; no clear D gene. The CDR3 extends over 14 amino acids. CDR1 and CDR2 (germline): MNHEY, SMNVEV (reference sequence). Trimming took off 2 bases at V and 9 bases at J, with 11 bases between the two ends. In DNA form, the CDR3 reads TGTGCCAGCAGTTTAGGGTCTGAACGTTCACCCCTCCACTTT. It specifies CASSLGSERSPLHF.

This clonotype was seen many times. The chain combines TRBV20-1 with TRBJ2-7; 7 bases agree with TRBD1. The CDR3 runs to 13 residues. The germline V gene has CDR1 DFQATT and CDR2 SNEGSKA (reference sequence). V trimming: 1 base; J trimming: 4 bases; junction bases outside the gene matches: 4. The CDR3: CSARAGGRYEQYF. The DNA of the CDR3 is TGCAGTGCTAGAGCAGGGGGACGGTACGAGCAGTACTTC.

This clonotype was detected many times. The chain recombines TRBV5-4 with TRBJ1-6, with D possibly TRBD1 on 6 matching bases. The CDR3 is 14 amino acids. Germline V CDR1 and CDR2: SGHNT, YYREEE (reference sequence). V was shortened by 1 base and J by 10 bases, with 12 bases between the two germline ends. This chain's CDR3 is CASSLTTGASPLHF. In DNA form, the CDR3 reads TGTGCCAGCAGCTTGACGACAGGCGCCTCACCCCTCCACTTT.

In its sample, this clonotype was seen many times. The chain is built from TRBV20-1 and TRBJ2-3; 9 bases line up with TRBD2. The V gene end was trimmed by 8 bases and the J gene end by 4 bases; junction bases not matched to a gene: 10. The CDR3 is 14 residues long. The germline V gene has CDR1 DFQATT and CDR2 SNEGSKA (reference sequence). The CDR3 loop reads CSSFGAGGADTQYF. For the CDR3, the DNA is TGCAGTTCATTTGGGGCGGGAGGGGCAGATACGCAGTATTTT.

This clonotype was seen ten or more times. The chain has TRBV6-5 and TRBJ2-3; 8 bases fit TRBD2. CDR3 size: 14 residues. The ends lost 6 bases at V and 1 base at J; junction bases unmatched: 3. Per the germline V gene, CDR1 is MNHEY and CDR2 is SVGAGI. The CDR3 DNA reads as TGTGCCAGCAGCCTGACTAGCGGCACAGATACGCAGTATTTT. Its protein product is CASSLTSGTDTQYF.

This clonotype came up many times. The chain's CDR3 is CASSPQPSTDTQYF. The DNA for the CDR3 is TGTGCCAGCAGTCCACAGCCTAGCACAGATACGCAGTATTTT. The chain is built from TRBV28 and TRBJ2-3; D is unresolved. This CDR3 has 14 amino acids. The V end was cut by 5 bases, the J end by 0 bases, with 9 bases between. CDR1 and CDR2 from the germline V gene are MDHEN and SYDVKM.

This clonotype was observed at least ten times. The rearrangement links TRBV9 to TRBJ2-1, with a weak D call TRBD1 (5 bases). With 3 bases removed from V and 0 bases from J, the gap between germline ends came to 10 bases. The CDR3 runs 15 residues. Germline V lookup: CDR1 SGDLS, CDR2 YYNGEE. CDR3 coding DNA: TGTGCCAGCAGCGACACAGGAAGCTCCTACAATGAGCAGTTCTTC. Protein: CASSDTGSSYNEQFF.

This clonotype was seen at least ten times. The genes are TRBV10-2 and TRBJ2-2, with D maybe TRBD2 (5 bases). V was cut by 6 bases and J by 5 bases, with 13 bases left in between. This CDR3 spans 14 amino acids. CDR1 WSHSY and CDR2 SAAADI come from the germline V gene. CDR3 DNA sequence: TGCGCCAGCAGGGTTAGAGGAGGAACCGGGGAGCTGTTTTTT. Translated: CASRVRGGTGELFF.

This clonotype occurred many times. This sequence joins TRBV6-2 or TRBV6-3 and TRBJ1-2; the D gene is possibly TRBD1 (5 bases). Germline values: CDR1 MNHEY, CDR2 SVGEGT. This CDR3 spans 12 amino acids. Deletions cut 2 bases from V and 7 bases from J, with 8 bases between. The CDR3 bases are TGTGCCAGCAGTTACAAGACAGCTGGCTACACCTTC. Translated: CASSYKTAGYTF.